This TCR beta chain was recorded in a study of CD8 T cells in ankylosing spondylitis. Study-wide findings and caveats: Those disease-linked clones were CD8+; they were also relatively rare in peripheral blood. In ankylosing spondylitis blood, a motif of seven to nine highly homologous TCR beta variants appeared characteristic.

Quantitative molecular-barcoded 5'-RACE generated the TCR beta libraries. TCRdb re-called the 5' RACE reads with MiXCR, one entry per CDR3 protein. The data show 200,000 to 250,000 distinct CDR3 sequences, approximately 7.3% seen once. At least ten counts were recorded for this clonotype. No antigen is known for it. The sequenced sample consisted of blood, either unsorted or a sorted T cell fraction (not recorded which). This TCR was sampled from a male donor with ankylosing spondylitis.

CDR3 amino acids: CASSQTLADTYEQYF. CDR3 DNA sequence: TGCGCCAGCAGCCAAACACTAGCGGATACCTACGAGCAGTACTTC. The chain is built from TRBV4-1 and TRBJ2-7; 8 bases map to TRBD2. Germline CDR1 MGHRA, CDR2 YSYEKL. The V segment lost 2 bases and the J segment 2 bases; nucleotides outside the gene matches: 5. The CDR3 has 15 residues.